One sample yielded the 5 T cell receptor beta chains listed below, sequenced in a study of identical twins. TCRdb re-called the 5' RACE reads with MiXCR, one entry per CDR3 protein. The data contain about 890,000 distinct CDR3 sequences, 9% to 15% of them seen just once; the ten biggest clones take up around 1.5%. In addition, the sample was reused for a study of yellow fever vaccine responses in identical twins.

The source material was PBMCs. These receptors were collected from a woman between 18 and 30 years old in good health.

The chain employs TRBV20-1 and TRBJ2-1; TRBD2 agrees at 8 bases. Germline V lookup: CDR1 DFQATT, CDR2 SNEGSKA (reference sequence). CDR3 length: 14 amino acids. The trim removed 4 bases at V and 9 bases at J, leaving 11 bases unmatched. The CDR3 loop reads CSANLAGSLIEQFF. As DNA, the CDR3 is TGCAGTGCTAACTTAGCGGGATCCTTAATTGAGCAGTTCTTC.

This chain connects TRBV11-1 to TRBJ2-7, with 9 bases identical to TRBD1. V was clipped by 4 bases and J by 1 base; unmatched bases: 5. The CDR3 consists of 15 residues. Germline CDR1 reads SGHAT; CDR2 reads FQDESV (reference sequence). CDR3 in amino acids: CASSSPGQGSYEQYF. CDR3 bases: TGTGCCAGCAGCTCGCCGGGACAGGGTTCCTACGAGCAGTACTTC.

In its sample, this clonotype was seen a few times. This rearrangement joins TRBV25-1 to TRBJ2-1, with TRBD2 identical over 9 bases. The CDR3 consists of 14 residues. Germline V gene lookup returns CDR1 MGHDK and CDR2 SYGVNS. V lost 5 bases to trimming and J lost 4 bases; unmatched junction nucleotides: 3. The CDR3 loop reads CASSSLAGYNEQFF. The CDR3, as DNA: TGTGCCAGCAGTTCCCTAGCGGGGTACAATGAGCAGTTCTTC.

J is TRBJ1-6 and V is TRBV20-1; maybe TRBD1 (6 bases). This CDR3 region has 13 residues. Germline assignment: CDR1 DFQATT and CDR2 SNEGSKA (reference sequence). V dropped 6 bases and J dropped 7 bases, with 13 bases sitting between them. Written as DNA, the CDR3 is TGCAGTGCAGGGGGGCGTGGGAATTCACCCCTCCACTTT. Translating gives CSAGGRGNSPLHF.

This clonotype has a count of ten or more. The V call is TRBV12-3 or TRBV12-4, the J call TRBJ2-1; the D gene is possibly TRBD1 (5 bases). This CDR3 has 12 amino acids. V lost 5 bases and J lost 6, with 8 bases in between. The CDR3 DNA sequence: TGTGCCAGCAGTCGACAGATCAATGAGCAGTTCTTC. It specifies CASSRQINEQFF.